The 2 T cell receptor beta chains below were found in one sample sequenced in a study of T cell repertoires in cytomegalovirus infection (dated by TCRdb to the late 2010s). Sequencing took place on an Illumina HiSeq 1500. TCRdb reworked the public reads: Q25 trimming with fastp, MiXCR clone assembly, productive beta chains retained. Every distinct CDR3 protein forms one entry, paired with its most common genes and DNA. The sample table holds more than 350,000 distinct CDR3 sequences, of which approximately 30% were seen once. The top ten hold roughly 13% of the sample. Sequencing was performed on PBMCs. The receptor source for this set is a human donor in good health (CMV status not recorded). Some clones in this sample may be carry-over from other donors' samples.

The CDR3 DNA sequence: TGCAGCGTTGAATCAGGGGACAGGGATTGGAATGAGCAGTTCTTC. Protein product: CSVESGDRDWNEQFF. The V and J genes are TRBV29-1 and TRBJ2-1; 9 nucleotides match TRBD1. With 2 bases clipped from V and 7 bases from J, the junction kept 9 bases outside the gene matches. This CDR3 has 15 residues. CDR1 and CDR2 (germline): SQVTM, ANQGSEA.

In regard to this clonotype: A read error may explain this, as a much larger clone is one base away. This chain uses TRBV28 with TRBJ1-1, with D unresolved. The germline CDR1 and CDR2 sequences are MDHEN and SYDVKM. CDR3 size: 10 residues. V lost 7 bases, J lost 3 bases, and 3 bases lay in between. CDR3 protein: CASKDTEAFF. The CDR3 DNA is TGTGCCAGCAAGGACACTGAAGCTTTCTTT.